This TCR beta chain originates from a study of post-analysis software for immune sequencing data. Study details: The study covered relapsing-remitting, secondary progressive and progressive-relapsing courses of multiple sclerosis. Overall study results and limits: Among multiple sclerosis patients, normalized Chao1 diversity was significantly below that of controls. Strong co-clustering by F measure was evident for samples that had been prepared in the same batch. Four to six TRBV segments were significantly more frequent in patients than in controls. TRBV5-6, TRBV5-1 and TRBV20-1 were among these segments.

Deletions cut 6 bases from V and 3 bases from J, with 8 bases between. Germline V gene data show CDR1 as MNHEY and CDR2 as SVGAGI. The CDR3 is 12 residues long. cDNA libraries for TCR beta contained unique molecular identifiers. cDNA molecules numbering about 470,000 came from roughly 1 to 10 million T cells. One entry per CDR3 protein, called by TCRdb with MiXCR from the PCR reads. The table lists about half a million distinct CDR3 sequences, 30% to 40% of them singletons, with about 5.6% in the top ten. This clonotype was seen a few times. Its cognate antigen is unknown. Sample: blood. The genes are TRBV6-5 and TRBJ1-2; no clear D. The origin of this receptor is a girl younger than 18 with multiple sclerosis. The CDR3 DNA sequence: TGTGCCAGCAGCCAGACTTACTATGGCTACACCTTC. Its translation: CASSQTYYGYTF.